This T cell receptor beta chain was identified in a study of molecular identifiers for immune sequencing clone quantification. This clonotype appeared many times. V lost 2 bases and J lost 2, with 11 bases in between. The germline CDR1 and CDR2 sequences are SGHKS and YYEKEE (reference sequence). The CDR3 length is 15 residues. TCRdb passed the PCR reads through MiXCR, listing each CDR3 protein once. Of roughly 300,000 distinct CDR3 sequences in the sample, roughly 24% were seen once. The chain is built from TRBV5-5 and TRBJ1-5, with D perhaps TRBD1 (5 bases). The sequence was obtained from a human donor in good health. Some libraries in this study had Jurkat cell RNA spiked in. The material sequenced was naive CD8+ T cells from blood, with Jurkat cell RNA spiked in. Subset noted: FACS-sorted CD8+CD4-CCR7+CD45RA+ naive T cells. The CDR3 bases are TGTGCCAGCAGCTTAGAGGGGTATCGCAATCAGCCCCAGCATTTT. It encodes CASSLEGYRNQPQHF.